Below are 21 T cell receptor beta chains sequenced from a single sample in a study of blood T cell repertoires in COVID-19. Profiling relied on immunoSEQ multiplex PCR, and the TCRdb table lists in-frame clones only, not all of them. The repertoire holds some 390,000 clones, with around 92% as singletons. The sample was PBMCs or T cells enriched from blood (not recorded which). The source of these receptors is a woman under 40 who had recovered from COVID-19.

The chain combines TRBV30 with TRBJ1-2; D is possibly TRBD1 (5 bases). The CDR3 length is 13 residues. V dropped 4 bases and J dropped 4 bases, with 13 bases sitting between them. In germline, CDR1 is GTSNPN, CDR2 SVGIG (reference sequence). The chain's CDR3 is CAWTRGRVYGYTF. The CDR3 bases are TGTGCCTGGACGCGGGGGAGGGTCTATGGCTACACCTTC. Using reference TRBV30 and TRBJ1-2 for the parts outside the CDR3, the full variable domain is SQTIHQWPATLVQPVGSPLSLECTVEGTSNPNLYWYRQAAGRGLQLLFYSVGIGQISSEVPQNLSASRPQDRQFILSSKKLLLSDSGFYLCAWTRGRVYGYTFGSGTRLTVV.

The chain has TRBV5-1 and TRBJ2-7, with TRBD2 as a possible D gene (6 bases). CDR1 and CDR2 from the germline V gene are SGHRS and YFSETQ. This CDR3 is built from 15 residues. V gave up 1 base and J gave up 5 bases, with 16 bases separating them. The CDR3: CASSLSGVSSHEQYF. DNA for the CDR3: TGCGCCAGCAGCTTGTCGGGAGTGTCGTCCCACGAGCAGTACTTC.

This chain connects TRBV7-2 to TRBJ2-3; TRBD1 matches 8 bases. The V gene end was trimmed by 0 bases and the J gene end by 0 bases; junction bases not matched to a gene: 5. Germline loops: CDR1 SGHTA, CDR2 FQGNSA. CDR3 size: 17 residues. The chain's CDR3 is CASSLAQGAWSTDTQYF. CDR3 coding DNA: TGTGCCAGCAGCTTAGCCCAGGGGGCATGGAGCACAGATACGCAGTATTTT.

A few counts support this clone. CDR3: CASKWDSSPLHF. The CDR3 DNA reads TGTGCCAGCAAATGGGACAGCTCACCCCTCCACTTT. The chain is built from TRBV2 and TRBJ1-6; 7 bases match TRBD1. The germline gives CDR1 SNHLY, CDR2 FYNNEI. The CDR3 sequence is 12 residues long. V lost 7 bases and J lost 10; bases outside the gene matches: 4.

This chain links TRBV4-2 with TRBJ1-1, with a possible D match to TRBD1 (5 bases). The CDR3 contains 14 residues. Trimming shortened V by 1 base and J by 2 bases, and 8 bases separated the two germline ends. Germline values: CDR1 LGHNA, CDR2 YNFKEQ. CDR3 amino acids: CASSQATGNTEAFF. The CDR3 bases are TGTGCCAGCAGCCAAGCAACAGGCAACACTGAAGCTTTCTTT.

The chain has TRBV12-3 or TRBV12-4 and TRBJ1-6; D is ambiguous. V was cut by 5 bases and J by 9 bases, with 11 bases left in between. There are 13 residues in the CDR3. CDR3 nucleotide sequence: TGTGCCAGCAGTCTACAAGGGAGTTCACCCCTCCACTTT. This gives the protein CASSLQGSSPLHF.

The rearrangement joins TRBV15 to TRBJ1-5; D call uncertain. The CDR3 covers 14 residues. Trimming stripped 6 bases from V and 0 bases from J, with 9 bases between. From germline, CDR1 is LNHNV and CDR2 YYDKDF (reference sequence). The CDR3 protein is CATSSLYSNQPQHF. CDR3 sequence (DNA): TGTGCCACCAGTTCCCTTTATAGCAATCAGCCCCAGCATTTT.

This clone was seen only a few times. CDR3 sequence reads: CASSLGLQGHETQYF. The CDR3 nucleotides read TGTGCCAGCAGCTTAGGGCTACAGGGGCACGAGACCCAGTACTTC. This rearrangement joins TRBV7-9 to TRBJ2-5; 7 positions agree with TRBD1. This CDR3 comprises 15 residues. From germline, CDR1 is SEHNR and CDR2 FQNEAQ (reference sequence). J lost 5 bases, V lost 1 base, and 7 bases had no gene match. Drawing the rest from reference TRBV7-9 and TRBJ2-5, the complete variable domain is DTGVSQNPRHKITKRGQNVTFRCDPISEHNRLYWYRQTLGQGPEFLTYFQNEAQLEKSRLLSDRFSAERPKGSFSTLEIQRTEQGDSAMYLCASSLGLQGHETQYFGPGTRLLVL.

The chain is built from TRBV11-2 and TRBJ1-1; D call uncertain. Trimming shortened V by 1 base and J by 10 bases, and 16 bases separated the two germline ends. The CDR3 is 14 residues long. CDR1 and CDR2 from the germline V gene are SGHAT and FQNNGV. The DNA for the CDR3 is TGTGCCAGCAGCTTAGCGGCCAGCCCGGGTTTAGCTTTCTTT. Translation: CASSLAASPGLAFF. Using reference TRBV11-2 and TRBJ1-1 for the parts outside the CDR3, the full variable domain is EAGVAQSPRYKIIEKRQSVAFWCNPISGHATLYWYQQILGQGPKLLIQFQNNGVVDDSQLPKDRFSAERLKGVDSTLKIQPAKLEDSAVYLCASSLAASPGLAFFGQGTRLTVV.

The gene calls are TRBV6-2 or TRBV6-3 and TRBJ1-2; no firm D call. The CDR3 is 13 amino acids. From germline, CDR1 is MNHEY and CDR2 SVGEGT. V lost 0 bases and J 8 bases, leaving 10 bases between the germline ends. CDR3 sequence (DNA): TGTGCCAGCAGTTACTCTGAGGTAGGCGGCTACACCTTC. It translates to CASSYSEVGGYTF.

V is TRBV5-1 and J is TRBJ2-6, with D maybe TRBD2 (6 bases). In germline, CDR1 is SGHRS, CDR2 YFSETQ. The CDR3 spans 17 residues. V lost 5 bases and J 5 bases, leaving 20 bases between the germline ends. CDR3 coding DNA: TGCGCCAGCAGGGCCGGGAGAGGGTCTACTTGGGCCAACGTCCTGACTTTC. Amino acids: CASRAGRGSTWANVLTF.

The J gene is TRBJ2-1, the V gene TRBV11-3; 7 positions match TRBD2. The CDR3 runs to 15 residues. Germline V gene lookup returns CDR1 SGHNT and CDR2 YENEEA. V gave up 2 bases and J gave up 4 bases; unmatched junction bases: 5. CDR3 DNA: TGTGCCAGCAGCTTATCTAGCGGAGCTTACAATGAGCAGTTCTTC. Amino acid sequence: CASSLSSGAYNEQFF.

This chain connects TRBV18 to TRBJ1-1; 7 nucleotides line up with TRBD1. The germline CDR1 and CDR2 sequences are KGHSH and LQKENI. V shed 3 bases and J 5 bases; nucleotides not matched to a gene: 12. The CDR3 consists of 16 residues. CDR3 region: CASSPLTRGIGTEAFF. The CDR3 DNA follows: TGTGCCAGCTCACCCCTGACCAGGGGGATTGGGACTGAAGCTTTCTTT.

The chain carries TRBV4-3 and TRBJ2-1; D is possibly TRBD2 (5 bases). The CDR3 sequence is 14 residues long. V gave up 0 bases and J gave up 7 bases, with 10 bases separating them. Germline V lookup: CDR1 LGHNA, CDR2 YSLEER. The CDR3 DNA reads TGCGCCAGCAGCCAAGAAGACGGAGGAAATGAGCAGTTCTTC. This sequence encodes CASSQEDGGNEQFF.

The V gene is TRBV27, the J gene TRBJ1-1; no reliable D call. The CDR3 loop spans 14 amino acids. Trimming cost V 1 base and J 5 bases, with 11 bases left between them. Germline V gives CDR1 MNHEY, CDR2 SMNVEV (reference sequence). Here the CDR3 DNA reads TGTGCCAGCAGTTTATGGAGGAGTGGAACTGAAGCTTTCTTT. Protein product: CASSLWRSGTEAFF.

The V call is TRBV30, the J call TRBJ2-7; 10 bases align to TRBD1. Looked up from germline, CDR1 is GTSNPN and CDR2 is SVGIG (reference sequence). The CDR3 contains 17 residues. Unmatched junction bases numbered 11, after V lost 3 bases and J lost 0 bases. CDR3 in DNA: TGTGCCTGGAGCCTCCCCCCACGGACAGGGGGCTCCTACGAGCAGTACTTC. Protein sequence: CAWSLPPRTGGSYEQYF.

This chain uses TRBV11-2 with TRBJ2-5; maybe TRBD2 (6 bases). CDR1 and CDR2 (germline): SGHAT, FQNNGV. The CDR3 is 14 amino acids. V dropped 5 bases and J dropped 1 base, with 11 bases sitting between them. This chain's CDR3 is CASSVSGFQETQYF. The DNA of the CDR3 is TGTGCCAGCAGCGTTAGCGGATTCCAAGAGACCCAGTACTTC.

V and J are TRBV11-3 and TRBJ2-1; maybe TRBD2 (6 bases). The CDR3 length is 15 residues. Germline V gene lookup returns CDR1 SGHNT and CDR2 YENEEA. Trimming stripped 5 bases from V and 8 bases from J, with 19 bases between. The CDR3: CASSPRFGSGDEQFF. Written as DNA, the CDR3 is TGTGCCAGCAGCCCCCGTTTCGGGAGCGGCGATGAGCAGTTCTTC.

This clone was counted a single time. The chain carries TRBV29-1 and TRBJ2-4, with TRBD2 matching 8 bases. This CDR3 region has 17 residues. V lost 6 bases to trimming and J lost 0 bases; unmatched junction nucleotides: 13. The germline V gene encodes CDR1 SQVTM and CDR2 ANQGSEA. The CDR3: CSVTGLGLGLAKNIQYF. The CDR3 DNA is TGCAGCGTGACGGGACTAGGGTTGGGGCTAGCCAAAAACATTCAGTACTTC.

The chain is built from TRBV9 and TRBJ2-5; 10 nucleotides agree with TRBD2. Germline trimming cut 3 bases from V and 3 bases from J; bases unmatched to any gene: 2. Looked up from germline, CDR1 is SGDLS and CDR2 is YYNGEE. CDR3 size: 14 residues. CDR3: CASSAGLAEETQYF. The CDR3 region has the DNA TGTGCCAGCAGCGCTGGACTAGCGGAAGAGACCCAGTACTTC.

This chain joins TRBV30 and TRBJ1-5; a possible D gene is TRBD1 (6 bases). The CDR3 consists of 15 residues. V shed 0 bases and J shed 4 bases, with 13 bases lying between them. CDR1 GTSNPN and CDR2 SVGIG come from the germline V gene (reference sequence). The CDR3 nucleotides read TGTGCCTGGAGTGTACTAGGGGGAGGGAATCAGCCCCAGCATTTT. Translation: CAWSVLGGGNQPQHF. The full variable domain, with the rest looked up from reference TRBV30 and TRBJ1-5, is SQTIHQWPATLVQPVGSPLSLECTVEGTSNPNLYWYRQAAGRGLQLLFYSVGIGQISSEVPQNLSASRPQDRQFILSSKKLLLSDSGFYLCAWSVLGGGNQPQHFGDGTRLSIL.